The 10 T cell receptor beta chains below all came from one sample that was sequenced in a study of beta chain features in type 1 diabetes. The investigators reverse transcribed all of the isolated RNA, so they sequenced expressed TCRB transcripts. The assay was immunoSEQ multiplex PCR, and TCRdb's table has in-frame clones only and misses some. Among about half a million clones, around 30% were seen once, and the ten largest hold about 0.06%. The sample taken for sequencing was naive CD4+ T cells from blood. Receptors were obtained from a man aged 18 to 29 in good health.

In nucleotides, the CDR3 is TGTGCCAGCGCCGACAGGGGCCCAGATACGCAGTATTTT. Translation gives CASADRGPDTQYF. The chain links TRBV2 to TRBJ2-3, with TRBD1 identical over 8 bases. The CDR3 is 13 residues long. The germline CDR1 and CDR2 sequences are SNHLY and FYNNEI. V lost 8 bases to trimming and J lost 4 bases; unmatched junction nucleotides: 5.

This clone was detected only a few times. The V gene is TRBV30, the J gene TRBJ2-7; D gene uncertain. The germline V and J ends were trimmed by 0 bases and 0 bases, with 6 bases remaining between them. The CDR3 loop spans 13 amino acids. Germline CDR1 and CDR2: GTSNPN and SVGIG (reference sequence). CDR3 in DNA: TGTGCCTGGAGTGTACGGACCTCCTACGAGCAGTACTTC. Its protein is CAWSVRTSYEQYF.

The genes are TRBV5-1 and TRBJ2-1; 8 bases match TRBD1. V gave up 4 bases and J gave up 5 bases; unmatched junction bases: 8. The CDR3 contains 15 residues. Germline CDR1 SGHRS, CDR2 YFSETQ. The CDR3 DNA sequence: TGCGCCAGCAGCCCCACCGGGACAGGACACAATGAGCAGTTCTTC. This gives the protein CASSPTGTGHNEQFF.

The CDR3 loop is CASRTQGAGTEAFF. In nucleotides, the CDR3 is TGTGCCAGCAGAACGCAGGGGGCTGGCACTGAAGCTTTCTTT. The V call is TRBV2, the J call TRBJ1-1, with 8 bases that match TRBD1. CDR1 is SNHLY, CDR2 FYNNEI, per germline. The CDR3 sequence is 14 residues long. The V segment lost 6 bases and the J segment 4 bases; nucleotides outside the gene matches: 7.

The chain combines TRBV7-2 with TRBJ2-3, with D perhaps TRBD1 or TRBD2 (6 bases each). Trimming removed 2 bases from V and 4 bases from J, with 10 bases in between. Looked up from germline, CDR1 is SGHTA and CDR2 is FQGNSA. There are 14 residues in the CDR3. This CDR3 is CASSLMGGPDTQYF. DNA for the CDR3: TGTGCCAGCAGCTTAATGGGGGGCCCAGATACGCAGTATTTT.

The V call is TRBV28, the J call TRBJ2-3; D remains unclear. V was cut by 5 bases and J by 1 base, with 13 bases left in between. Germline V gene sequence: CDR1 MDHEN, CDR2 SYDVKM. The CDR3 runs to 15 residues. The CDR3: CASSELKGGTDTQYF. CDR3 DNA: TGTGCCAGCAGTGAGCTGAAGGGTGGCACAGATACGCAGTATTTT.

This clone was seen a few times. V usage is TRBV2 and J usage is TRBJ2-7; D gene uncertain. CDR3 length equals 12 residues. The germline gives CDR1 SNHLY, CDR2 FYNNEI. Trimming left V 7 bases short and J 3 bases short, with 10 bases between. As DNA, the CDR3 is TGTGCCAGCACGCAGCTCTTCTACGAGCAGTACTTC. Amino acid sequence: CASTQLFYEQYF.

The chain combines TRBV29-1 with TRBJ2-3, with TRBD2 identical over 12 bases. Germline trimming cut 1 base from V and 2 bases from J; bases unmatched to any gene: 1. CDR3 length equals 15 residues. Germline V gene lookup returns CDR1 SQVTM and CDR2 ANQGSEA. The CDR3 bases are TGCAGCGTTGAAGGGACTAGCGGGGCCACAGATACGCAGTATTTT. Its protein is CSVEGTSGATDTQYF.

The chain couples TRBV30 to TRBJ1-5; D perhaps matches TRBD1 (5 bases). Trimming took 5 bases from V and 1 from J, leaving 18 bases between them. CDR1 and CDR2 from the germline V gene are GTSNPN and SVGIG (reference sequence). This CDR3 is 16 amino acids long. CDR3 loop: CAWAVRIDRSNQPQHF. In DNA form, the CDR3 reads TGTGCCTGGGCCGTGCGGATCGACAGAAGCAATCAGCCCCAGCATTTT.

The genes are TRBV30 and TRBJ1-5; tentative D call: TRBD1 (6 bases). Germline assignment: CDR1 GTSNPN and CDR2 SVGIG (reference sequence). The CDR3 totals 14 residues. V was pared by 1 base and J by 2 bases, with 9 bases between. The CDR3, as DNA: TGTGCCTGGAGTGGGGACACCCGCAATCAGCCCCAGCATTTT. Its translation: CAWSGDTRNQPQHF.